This T cell receptor beta chain is from a study of blood T cell repertoires in COVID-19. Study overall: Samples taken during acute and convalescent COVID-19 were collected in the United States, Italy and Spain. Nucleic acid was either cDNA or gDNA, and it came from T cells, B-cell-depleted T cells, or PBMCs.

The germline V gene encodes CDR1 MNHEY and CDR2 SVGEGT. The CDR3 spans 18 residues. The V end was cut by 0 bases, the J end by 0 bases, with 12 bases between. Authors' analysis steps: Reference gene primer amplification yielded estimated nucleated cell counts. Using immunoSEQ multiplex PCR, the repertoire was profiled, and TCRdb retains in-frame clones only, with some absent. D and trimming were read from the DNA, whereas the V and J calls and clone size are those reported in that table. Here the sample spans some 56,000 clones, around 84% being singletons. The sequenced sample consisted of peripheral blood. This receptor was taken from a woman aged 80 or over with acute or convalescent COVID-19. The rearrangement links TRBV6-2 or TRBV6-3 to TRBJ1-6; D not resolved. The CDR3 DNA follows: TGTGCCAGCAGTTACTCGTCGGCGGAAAGCTCCTATAATTCACCCCTCCACTTT. Translation: CASSYSSAESSYNSPLHF.